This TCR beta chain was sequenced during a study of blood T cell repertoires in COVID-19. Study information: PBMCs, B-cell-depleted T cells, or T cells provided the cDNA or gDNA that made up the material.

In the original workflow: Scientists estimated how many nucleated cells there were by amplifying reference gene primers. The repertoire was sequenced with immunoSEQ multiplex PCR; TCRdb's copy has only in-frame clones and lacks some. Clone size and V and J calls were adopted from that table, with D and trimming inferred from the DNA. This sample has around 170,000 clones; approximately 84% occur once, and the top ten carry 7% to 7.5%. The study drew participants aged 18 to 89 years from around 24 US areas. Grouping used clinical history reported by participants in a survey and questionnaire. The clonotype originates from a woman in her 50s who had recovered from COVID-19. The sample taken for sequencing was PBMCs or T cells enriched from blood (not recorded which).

DNA for the CDR3: TGCGCCAGCAGCTTGGGCGCGCTAGCGGGAGGGCCCGATACGCAGTATTTT. As protein: CASSLGALAGGPDTQYF. The V call is TRBV5-1, the J call TRBJ2-3; 12 bases are a match to TRBD2. There are 17 residues in the CDR3. J was trimmed by 6 bases and V by 0 bases; bases with no gene match: 8. Looked up from germline, CDR1 is SGHRS and CDR2 is YFSETQ.